This TCR beta chain was identified in a study of T cell repertoires in cytomegalovirus infection. Regarding the study as a whole: Based on cumulative public TCR beta family frequency, carriers of CMV plus the relevant HLA were identified.

TCRdb called the reads again in MiXCR, with one record for every CDR3 protein. The sample contains about 570,000 distinct CDR3 sequences, just under 40% of which appear only once. About this clonotype itself: Its antigen is not known.

CDR1 and CDR2 from the germline V gene are SGHNT and YYREEE (reference sequence). The junction had 9 bases not matched to a gene; V was cut back by 4 bases and J by 2 bases. CDR3 size: 17 residues. The source was cultured PBMCs, collected from culture after CMV antigen stimulation. The receptor was derived from a human donor in good health (CMV status not recorded). Some clones in this sample may be carry-over from other donors' samples. The V and J genes are TRBV5-4 and TRBJ2-7; 13 bases map to TRBD2. Here the CDR3 DNA reads TGTGCCAGCAGCCCGGGACCGACTAGCGGGAGGACCTACGAGCAGTACTTC. This encodes CASSPGPTSGRTYEQYF.